Listed below are T cell receptor beta chains from one sample, sequenced in a study of blood T cells in healthy people across ages. In TCRdb, the 5' RACE reads were re-called with MiXCR into one record per CDR3 protein. The sample gives some 880,000 distinct CDR3 sequences, approximately 35% of which show up once; 13% is in the top ten. Source material: blood. The receptor set was obtained from a man aged 18 to 35 in good health. CDR3s include the opening cysteine and the closing phenylalanine or tryptophan. The D gene is left open where the match is weak. Clone size, where shown, is once, few, many, or a class for clones that have expanded.

D gene	clone size	CDR3 length	V gene	J gene	CDR3 DNA	CDR3 protein
-	few	13	TRBV19	TRBJ1-1	TGTGCCAGTAGTCCCGTAGGGAACACTGAAGCTTTCTTT	CASSPVGNTEAFF
TRBD1	-	13	TRBV7-7	TRBJ2-1	TGTGTTAGCAGCTCGGGACAGGCTAATGAGCAGTTCTTC	CVSSSGQANEQFF
-	-	13	TRBV4-2	TRBJ1-2	TGTGCCAGCAGCCAAGATGGACAGTATGGCTACACCTTC	CASSQDGQYGYTF
-	few	14	TRBV14	TRBJ1-4	TGTGCCAGCAGCCAAGATATTGCGTCTGGAAAACTGTTTTTT	CASSQDIASGKLFF
-	-	12	TRBV20-1	TRBJ1-1	TGCAGTGCTAGAGATCAGGGTGGGAAAGCTTTCTTT	CSARDQGGKAFF
-	-	14	TRBV10-3	TRBJ1-1	TGTGCCACCTCTCTCGGGAATATGAACACTGAAGCTTTCTTT	CATSLGNMNTEAFF
TRBD2	-	16	TRBV7-2	TRBJ2-3	TGTGCCAGCAGCTCAGCGCCTAGCGGGGGCACAGATACGCAGTATTTT	CASSSAPSGGTDTQYF
-	-	13	TRBV7-2	TRBJ2-7	TGTGCCAGCAGCTCCGAACAGATTAGCGAGCAGTACTTC	CASSSEQISEQYF
TRBD1	-	15	TRBV2	TRBJ1-5	TGTGCCAGCAGCACTGTGACAGGGCTGAATCAGCCCCAGCATTTT	CASSTVTGLNQPQHF
TRBD1	-	15	TRBV25-1	TRBJ1-4	TGTGCCAGCAGTGAGTGGGGACAGGGAGACGAAAAACTGTTTTTT	CASSEWGQGDEKLFF
-	-	13	TRBV10-3	TRBJ1-5	TGTGCCATCAGAGAGGAAGTCGGTCAGCCCCAGCATTTT	CAIREEVGQPQHF
TRBD1	many	16	TRBV4-1	TRBJ1-2	TGCGCCAGCAGCCAGCCCACAACCGGGACAGGGACCGGCTACACCTTC	CASSQPTTGTGTGYTF
-	-	17	TRBV4-2	TRBJ2-3	TGTGCCAGCAGCCAAGATCGGACGGGGCGTATTACAGATACGCAGTATTTT	CASSQDRTGRITDTQYF
-	many	12	TRBV12-3/TRBV12-4	TRBJ2-2	TGTGCCAGCAGCTCGGGGACCGGGGAGCTGTTTTTT	CASSSGTGELFF
-	-	14	TRBV7-2	TRBJ1-1	TGTGCCAGCAGCTTTGGACTTGGGGACACTGAAGCTTTCTTT	CASSFGLGDTEAFF
-	once	12	TRBV7-4	TRBJ2-7	TGTGCCAGCGGACGAGTGGTATACGAGCAGTACTTC	CASGRVVYEQYF
-	many	15	TRBV6-2/TRBV6-3	TRBJ1-2	TGTGCCAGCAGTTACCTGCCAAACCATGACTATGGCTACACCTTC	CASSYLPNHDYGYTF
-	-	15	TRBV12-3/TRBV12-4	TRBJ2-7	TGTGCCAGCAGCCCCTGGCGGGGAGGCTCCTACGAGCAGTACTTC	CASSPWRGGSYEQYF
TRBD2	many	17	TRBV4-2	TRBJ2-5	TGTGCCAGCAGTCCAGGGACTAGCGGGGGGGCCCTGGAGACCCAGTACTTC	CASSPGTSGGALETQYF
-	-	14	TRBV6-2/TRBV6-3	TRBJ1-2	TGTGCCAGCAGTTACACGGGGCCTGGGTATGGCTACACCTTC	CASSYTGPGYGYTF
TRBD2	few	14	TRBV11-2	TRBJ2-7	TGTGCCAGCAGCTTAGTAGCGGGGACCTACGAGCAGTACTTC	CASSLVAGTYEQYF
-	few	15	TRBV3-1	TRBJ1-2	TGTGCCAGCAGCCAAGATAAACAGCTGAACTATGGCTACACCTTC	CASSQDKQLNYGYTF
TRBD2	-	15	TRBV20-1	TRBJ2-7	TGCAGTGCCCAAAGAGGGACTAGCGGCTACAATGAGCAGTACTTC	CSAQRGTSGYNEQYF
-	many	16	TRBV12-3/TRBV12-4	TRBJ1-2	TGTGCCAGCAGCCGCACGACGATCAGGGGTGGCTATGGCTACACCTTC	CASSRTTIRGGYGYTF
TRBD1	few	15	TRBV12-3/TRBV12-4	TRBJ2-5	TGTGCCAGCAGTTCGGACAGGGGGCGTCGAGAGACCCAGTACTTC	CASSSDRGRRETQYF
-	many	15	TRBV13	TRBJ2-1	TGTGCCAGCAGCAAACAGGGTTACGTCGGCAATGAGCAGTTCTTC	CASSKQGYVGNEQFF
-	few	20	TRBV6-2/TRBV6-3	TRBJ2-6	TGTGCCAGCAGCCGTCCGGGACACGGGCGGGGATCATCTGGGGCCAACGTCCTGACTTTC	CASSRPGHGRGSSGANVLTF
-	-	14	TRBV12-3/TRBV12-4	TRBJ2-5	TGTGCCAGCAGTTTCTCAGTAAACCAAGAGACCCAGTACTTC	CASSFSVNQETQYF
-	few	12	TRBV30	TRBJ2-1	TGTGCCTGGAGTTTGGACTTCGATGAGCAGTTCTTC	CAWSLDFDEQFF
-	-	14	TRBV12-3/TRBV12-4	TRBJ2-7	TGTGCCAGCACCCTCGGAGGGGCCCAATACGAGCAGTACTTC	CASTLGGAQYEQYF
-	few	16	TRBV4-1	TRBJ1-1	TGCGCCAGCAGCCAACCCCCGGGCCGGAAAAACACTGAAGCTTTCTTT	CASSQPPGRKNTEAFF
TRBD1	-	15	TRBV7-9	TRBJ1-2	TGTGCCAGCAGCTTACAACGGGACAGGGGGTTCGGCTACACCTTC	CASSLQRDRGFGYTF
-	-	11	TRBV20-1	TRBJ2-3	TGCAGTGTTAGGCAGCGGGATACGCAGTATTTT	CSVRQRDTQYF
-	few	13	TRBV6-6	TRBJ2-5	TGTGCCAGCAGTGACCTGTACCAAGAGACCCAGTACTTC	CASSDLYQETQYF
TRBD2	many	18	TRBV4-2	TRBJ2-1	TGTGCCAGCAGCCAAGATCTTCCTAGCGGGGTGACGTACAATGAGCAGTTCTTC	CASSQDLPSGVTYNEQFF
-	few	14	TRBV6-1	TRBJ2-5	TGTGCCAGCAGTGAAGCTGGTGACACAGAGACCCAGTACTTC	CASSEAGDTETQYF
-	-	13	TRBV10-3	TRBJ1-2	TGTGCCATCAGTAACCTTGCGACGCATGGCTACACCTTC	CAISNLATHGYTF
-	few	14	TRBV6-5	TRBJ2-1	TGTGCCAGCAACAACTTTAGATCCTACAATGAGCAGTTCTTC	CASNNFRSYNEQFF
-	-	15	TRBV6-5	TRBJ1-1	TGTGCCAGCAGTTACTCGGGGGGCGGTGACACTGAAGCTTTCTTT	CASSYSGGGDTEAFF
TRBD2	few	16	TRBV27	TRBJ2-5	TGTGCCAGCAGTTCAAGCGGGACCACTCTCGGCAATGAGCAGTACTTC	CASSSSGTTLGNEQYF
-	-	14	TRBV9	TRBJ1-1	TGTGCCAGCAGCACAAACCCGGGCGTCACTGAAGCTTTCTTT	CASSTNPGVTEAFF
-	-	17	TRBV28	TRBJ2-2	TGTGCCAGCAGTCCGATTTCTCTAGCGAAGAACACCGGGGAGCTGTTTTTT	CASSPISLAKNTGELFF
-	few	15	TRBV6-5	TRBJ1-6	TGTGCCAGCAGTTACAACAGGGAGTCCTACTCACCCCTCCACTTT	CASSYNRESYSPLHF
-	-	14	TRBV9	TRBJ2-5	TGTGCCAGCACCCTAGGTGGGGCAGCTAATGAGCAGTACTTC	CASTLGGAANEQYF
-	few	12	TRBV20-1	TRBJ1-4	TGCAGTGCTAGCTCCGGGGGAGAAAAACTGTTTTTT	CSASSGGEKLFF
-	many	12	TRBV12-3/TRBV12-4	TRBJ2-3	TGTGCCAGCAGCCCCCTGTCGTATACGCAGTATTTT	CASSPLSYTQYF
TRBD1	few	15	TRBV20-1	TRBJ2-3	TGCAGTGCGCCACAGGGGCAAACTAGCACAGATACGCAGTATTTT	CSAPQGQTSTDTQYF
-	-	14	TRBV7-6	TRBJ2-1	TGTGCCAGCAGCACACCCGGGCCTTGGAATGAGCAGTTCTTC	CASSTPGPWNEQFF
-	many	14	TRBV27	TRBJ2-6	TGTGCCAGCAAGACAGCCTCTGGGGCCAACGTCCTGACTTTC	CASKTASGANVLTF
-	few	12	TRBV29-1	TRBJ2-1	TGCAGCGTCCCCACCTACTACAATGAGCAGTTCTTC	CSVPTYYNEQFF
TRBD1	-	16	TRBV3-1	TRBJ2-7	TGTGCCAGCAGCCAGCCAACAGGGGACAGCTCCTACGAGCAGTACTTC	CASSQPTGDSSYEQYF
-	many	14	TRBV5-6	TRBJ2-5	TGTGCCAGCAGCTTGGCGTTAGATCAAGAGACCCAGTACTTC	CASSLALDQETQYF
-	many	13	TRBV5-1	TRBJ2-3	TGCGCCAGCAGCCCCCCCGGCCAAGATACGCAGTATTTT	CASSPPGQDTQYF
TRBD2	few	14	TRBV10-3	TRBJ2-1	TGTGCCATCAGTGCGAGCGGGGGGTACAATGAGCAGTTCTTC	CAISASGGYNEQFF